Each of the 28 T cell receptor beta chains below was sequenced from the same sample in a study of blood T cell repertoires in COVID-19. Generated by immunoSEQ multiplex PCR, the TCRdb table keeps only in-frame clones and is missing some. This sample has 15,000 to 20,000 clones, with around nine tenths found just once. Sequencing was performed on peripheral blood. The receptor source for this set is a man between 60 and 70 years old with active COVID-19.

The chain is built from TRBV11-2 and TRBJ2-5; D is ambiguous. This CDR3 is 15 amino acids long. CDR1 and CDR2 from the germline V gene are SGHAT and FQNNGV. The germline V and J ends were trimmed by 1 base and 2 bases, with 11 bases remaining between them. This CDR3 is CASSLGTGPQETQYF. The CDR3 coding sequence is TGTGCCAGCAGCTTAGGCACTGGTCCGCAAGAGACCCAGTACTTC.

This chain joins TRBV15 and TRBJ2-3, with 9 bases that match TRBD1. The length of the CDR3 is 15 residues. Trimming removed 1 base from V and 4 bases from J; junction bases left unmatched: 3. Germline lookup yields CDR1 LNHNV and CDR2 YYDKDF (reference sequence). CDR3 sequence: CATSRGTGVADTQYF. The CDR3 DNA follows: TGTGCCACCAGCAGAGGGACAGGGGTGGCAGATACGCAGTATTTT.

By proportion, this clone is medium-sized. The rearrangement links TRBV9 to TRBJ1-1; no firm D call. The V gene's germline CDR1 is SGDLS and CDR2 YYNGEE. V gave up 2 bases and J gave up 3 bases, with 8 bases separating them. The CDR3 spans 13 residues. The CDR3 DNA reads TGTGCCAGCAGCGTCTTACCGGACACTGAAGCTTTCTTT. It codes for CASSVLPDTEAFF.

The chain links TRBV6-5 to TRBJ1-2; 9 positions match TRBD1. Germline trimming cut 6 bases from V and 14 bases from J; bases unmatched to any gene: 13. Germline lookup yields CDR1 MNHEY and CDR2 SVGAGI. The CDR3 loop spans 13 amino acids. CDR3 region: CASSPGTGTGETF. The CDR3, as DNA: TGTGCCAGCAGCCCCGGGACAGGGACGGGGGAGACCTTC.

The chain carries TRBV6-5 and TRBJ2-7; TRBD1 matches 10 bases. The junction had 6 bases not matched to a gene; V was cut back by 2 bases and J by 2 bases. Germline CDR1 MNHEY, CDR2 SVGAGI. The CDR3 covers 16 residues. CDR3 region: CASSYPTGTGAYEQYF. For the CDR3, the DNA is TGTGCCAGCAGTTACCCCACCGGGACAGGGGCCTACGAGCAGTACTTC.

The gene calls are TRBV10-3 and TRBJ2-7; D ambiguous. The CDR3 length is 12 residues. Trimming left V 11 bases short and J 3 bases short, with 14 bases between. Germline V lookup: CDR1 ENHRY, CDR2 SYGVKD. The CDR3 loop reads CAGPGHHYEQYV. The CDR3 nucleotides read TGTGCCGGGCCTGGGCACCACTACGAGCAGTACGTC.

This clone appeared a few times. V is TRBV5-1 and J is TRBJ2-7; D uncertain. The ends were cut back, 0 bases at V and 0 bases at J, with 10 bases in the middle. Per germline, CDR1 SGHRS and CDR2 YFSETQ. The CDR3 extends over 15 amino acids. In DNA, the CDR3 is TGCGCCAGCAGCTTGGTAATGTTCTCCTCCTACGAGCAGTACTTC. It yields the protein CASSLVMFSSYEQYF.

This clone has a single count. V gene TRBV5-4 combines with J gene TRBJ2-3; TRBD2 matches at 7 bases. This CDR3 contains 14 residues. V shed 0 bases, J shed 5 bases, and the junction held 3 bases outside the gene matches. From germline, CDR1 is SGHNT and CDR2 YYREEE (reference sequence). CDR3 DNA: TGTGCCAGCAGCTTGGGGGGGGAGGGAGATACGCAGTATTTT. Translated: CASSLGGEGDTQYF.

V and J are TRBV10-3 and TRBJ2-1, with 9 bases aligning to TRBD1. The CDR3 is 14 amino acids. Trimming removed 6 bases from V and 5 bases from J; junction bases left unmatched: 5. Germline V gene sequence: CDR1 ENHRY, CDR2 SYGVKD. The CDR3 DNA reads as TGTGCCATCAGAAGACAGGGGGGGAACAATGAGCAGTTCTTC. Encoded protein: CAIRRQGGNNEQFF.

This chain connects TRBV10-3 to TRBJ2-7; 8 positions agree with TRBD1. This CDR3 spans 15 amino acids. CDR1 and CDR2 (germline): ENHRY, SYGVKD. The V segment lost 2 bases and the J segment 2 bases; nucleotides outside the gene matches: 5. The CDR3 spells CAISEPGQVPYEQYF. The CDR3 nucleotides read TGTGCCATCAGTGAGCCGGGACAGGTTCCCTACGAGCAGTACTTC.

This clone is a singleton in its sample. The V gene is TRBV28, the J gene TRBJ2-7; possible D gene TRBD2, 5 bases. CDR3 length equals 14 residues. Germline-derived CDR1 and CDR2 are MDHEN and SYDVKM. V was shortened by 7 bases and J by 2 bases, with 15 bases between the two germline ends. DNA of the CDR3: TGTGCCAGCACCCCCGACGGGGATACCTACGAGCAGTACGTC. Translation gives CASTPDGDTYEQYV.

V gene TRBV6-6 combines with J gene TRBJ2-2; D gene ambiguous. The length of the CDR3 is 15 residues. V lost 0 bases, J lost 6 bases, and 11 bases lay in between. Germline V gives CDR1 MNHNY, CDR2 SVGAGI (reference sequence). The CDR3 spells CASSYSLVRAGELFF. In DNA, the CDR3 is TGTGCCAGCAGTTACTCCCTTGTTCGGGCCGGGGAGCTGTTTTTT.

This chain links TRBV6-5 with TRBJ1-1, with no clear D. Germline CDR1 is MNHEY and CDR2 is SVGAGI. This CDR3 has 14 residues. Trimming removed 2 bases from V and 6 bases from J, with 13 bases in between. CDR3 protein: CASSYGGPRAEAFF. In DNA, the CDR3 is TGTGCCAGCAGTTACGGCGGCCCGAGGGCTGAAGCTTTCTTT.

The genes are TRBV7-2 and TRBJ1-5; 7 bases match TRBD1. The CDR3 runs 15 residues. The germline gives CDR1 SGHTA, CDR2 FQGNSA. V shed 5 bases, J shed 3 bases, and the junction held 7 bases outside the gene matches. CDR3 region: CASSPGQVFNQPQHF. In nucleotides, the CDR3 is TGTGCCAGCAGCCCCGGACAGGTATTCAATCAGCCCCAGCATTTT.

The chain uses TRBV29-1 and TRBJ1-2, with D possibly matching TRBD1 (6 bases). CDR1 and CDR2 from the germline V gene are SQVTM and ANQGSEA. Trimming took off 2 bases at V and 5 bases at J, with 15 bases between the two ends. CDR3 length: 14 residues. Written as DNA, the CDR3 is TGCAGCGTTGAACGACAGGTGCTTCATTATGGCTACACCTTC. It encodes CSVERQVLHYGYTF.

This sequence joins TRBV5-1 and TRBJ2-4, with TRBD1 matching over 9 bases. The germline CDR1 and CDR2 sequences are SGHRS and YFSETQ. V was pared by 3 bases and J by 8 bases, with 9 bases of the junction left unmatched. CDR3 length: 15 amino acids. CDR3 sequence (DNA): TGCGCCAGCAGCTCCGGACAGGGGATGGCGCACATTCAGTACTTC. Protein product: CASSSGQGMAHIQYF.

This chain links TRBV28 with TRBJ1-6; D uncertain. Germline CDR1 and CDR2: MDHEN and SYDVKM. The CDR3 is 14 amino acids. Trimming removed 7 bases at V and 0 bases at J, with 7 bases between. CDR3 amino acids: CASIESSYNSPLHF. The CDR3 nucleotides are TGTGCCAGCATCGAGAGCTCCTATAATTCACCCCTCCACTTT.

The chain couples TRBV19 to TRBJ1-6; 7 bases align to TRBD1. This CDR3 has 17 amino acids. The germline gives CDR1 LNHDA, CDR2 SQIVND (reference sequence). Trimming at V came to 4 bases and at J to 14 bases, leaving 20 bases not matched to a gene. The CDR3 sequence is CASSTGADRAPRVALHF. The CDR3 DNA sequence: TGTGCCAGTAGTACCGGGGCTGACAGGGCCCCGCGGGTGGCCCTCCACTTT.

The chain recombines TRBV7-9 with TRBJ2-3; D may be TRBD2 (5 bases). CDR3 length: 15 amino acids. Per the germline V gene, CDR1 is SEHNR and CDR2 is FQNEAQ (reference sequence). Trimming cost V 4 bases and J 5 bases, with 16 bases left between them. CDR3 DNA sequence: TGTGCCAGCAGCTCGTGGGCGGGCCAGCGAGATACGCAGTATTTT. This translates into CASSSWAGQRDTQYF.

J is TRBJ1-2 and V is TRBV5-4; 7 nucleotides align to TRBD1. V trimming: 0 bases; J trimming: 4 bases; junction bases outside the gene matches: 3. Germline CDR1 and CDR2: SGHNT and YYREEE (reference sequence). CDR3 length: 14 residues. CDR3 protein: CASSLGTGVYGYTF. The CDR3 nucleotides are TGTGCCAGCAGCTTGGGGACAGGCGTCTATGGCTACACCTTC.

The genes are TRBV11-3 and TRBJ2-3; 9 nucleotides align to TRBD2. In germline, CDR1 is SGHNT, CDR2 YENEEA. CDR3 length: 16 amino acids. V lost 2 bases, J lost 0 bases, and 3 bases stayed unmatched. The CDR3 is CASSLSGGPSTDTQYF. The CDR3 nucleotides are TGTGCCAGCAGCTTAAGCGGGGGGCCGAGCACAGATACGCAGTATTTT. Full variable domain (missing parts from reference TRBV11-3 and TRBJ2-3): EAGVVQSPRYKIIEKKQPVAFWCNPISGHNTLYWYLQNLGQGPELLIRYENEEAVDDSQLPKDRFSAERLKGVDSTLKIQPAELGDSAVYLCASSLSGGPSTDTQYFGPGTRLTVL.

V gene TRBV5-4 combines with J gene TRBJ2-2; no firm D call. Germline lookup yields CDR1 SGHNT and CDR2 YYREEE (reference sequence). The germline V and J ends were trimmed by 5 bases and 1 base, with 12 bases remaining between them. The CDR3 contains 15 residues. The CDR3 is CASSSLKQNTGELFF. For the CDR3, the DNA is TGTGCCAGCAGTTCGCTGAAGCAGAACACCGGGGAGCTGTTTTTT.

CDR3 nucleotides: TGCAGTGCTAGTGCGACTAGCGGAACCACCGGGGAGCTGTTTTTT. Translated: CSASATSGTTGELFF. The chain carries TRBV20-1 and TRBJ2-2; TRBD2 aligns across 9 bases. This CDR3 comprises 15 residues. Unmatched junction bases numbered 6, after V lost 3 bases and J lost 4 bases. Germline V gene data show CDR1 as DFQATT and CDR2 as SNEGSKA (reference sequence).

The chain joins TRBV5-8 to TRBJ2-5; 9 bases fit TRBD1. The CDR3 is 15 amino acids. The V gene end was trimmed by 2 bases and the J gene end by 2 bases; junction bases not matched to a gene: 4. Germline-derived CDR1 and CDR2 are SGHTS and YDEGEE. The CDR3 loop is CASSLRTGEQETQYF. The CDR3 DNA reads as TGTGCCAGCAGCTTACGGACAGGGGAACAAGAGACCCAGTACTTC.

The genes are TRBV12-3 or TRBV12-4 and TRBJ1-5; D might be TRBD1 (5 bases). The CDR3 runs to 13 residues. Trimming removed 8 bases from V and 3 bases from J, with 11 bases in between. The CDR3 loop is CASRGGTNQPQHF. CDR3 DNA: TGTGCCAGCCGGGGGGGTACCAATCAGCCCCAGCATTTT.

This rearrangement joins TRBV5-1 to TRBJ2-3; TRBD2 agrees at 8 bases. J gave up 1 base and V 0 bases, and 10 bases lay outside the gene matches. The germline V gene has CDR1 SGHRS and CDR2 YFSETQ. CDR3 size: 18 residues. The CDR3 DNA sequence: TGCGCCAGCAGCTTGGCCAGGCGGGGGGCCCTAGGCACAGATACGCAGTATTTT. Translation: CASSLARRGALGTDTQYF. Full variable domain (outside the CDR3, taken from reference TRBV5-1 and TRBJ2-3): KAGVTQTPRYLIKTRGQQVTLSCSPISGHRSVSWYQQTPGQGLQFLFEYFSETQRNKGNFPGRFSGRQFSNSRSEMNVSTLELGDSALYLCASSLARRGALGTDTQYFGPGTRLTVL.

V and J are TRBV19 and TRBJ2-2, with TRBD1 matching 8 bases. Looked up from germline, CDR1 is LNHDA and CDR2 is SQIVND (reference sequence). V was clipped by 7 bases and J by 3 bases; unmatched bases: 10. The length of the CDR3 is 16 residues. The CDR3: CASNRRDRLYTGELFF. CDR3 DNA: TGTGCCAGTAATCGCCGGGACAGGCTTTACACCGGGGAGCTGTTTTTT.

J is TRBJ2-7 and V is TRBV5-5; TRBD1 matches 11 bases. V lost 4 bases and J lost 8; bases outside the gene matches: 5. CDR1 and CDR2 from the germline V gene are SGHKS and YYEKEE (reference sequence). This CDR3 region has 13 residues. The chain's CDR3 is CASSQGTGGKQYF. The CDR3 DNA follows: TGTGCCAGCAGCCAAGGGACAGGGGGGAAGCAGTACTTC.